This T cell receptor (beta chain) was captured by sequencing in a study of cytomegalovirus exposure and HLA in healthy donors. CDR3 size: 16 residues. Between the trimmed V and J ends, which lost 1 base and 6 bases, there was a span of 18 bases. Germline lookup yields CDR1 LGHNA and CDR2 YSLEER. Whole-study results and caveats: What was likely a sequencing artifact was a cluster of highly shared sequence variants.

Remarks on this clone: What it binds is not known.

The study ran its PCR with 60 Vbeta and 13 Jbeta primers. Profiled with immunoSEQ multiplex PCR; TCRdb holds only in-frame clones, not every one. The table has about 170,000 clones, around 78% seen once. Sequenced input: PBMCs. The clonotype originates from a woman in her twenties or thirties in good health and CMV-seropositive. V is TRBV4-3 and J is TRBJ1-1; no definite D call. Written as DNA, the CDR3 is TGCGCCAGCAGCCAAGTTTTAGGTAGCGCTTGGGCTGAAGCTTTCTTT. Protein sequence: CASSQVLGSAWAEAFF.